This T cell receptor beta chain was identified in a study of T cell repertoires in cytomegalovirus infection. Concerning this clonotype itself: Its antigen remains unidentified.

CDR1 and CDR2 from the germline V gene are MNHNS and SASEGT. This CDR3 comprises 9 residues. V lost 8 bases and J 9 bases, leaving 7 bases between the germline ends. TCRdb re-analysed the reads in MiXCR, keeping a single row per CDR3 protein. The sample carries about 470,000 distinct CDR3 sequences, roughly 42% recorded once. The sequenced sample was cultured PBMCs, obtained from culture after CMV antigen stimulation. This clonotype was obtained from a human donor in good health (CMV status not recorded). Some clones in this sample may be carry-over from other donors' samples. The V and J genes are TRBV6-1 and TRBJ2-5; no firm D call. CDR3 amino acids: CASQDPQYF. In DNA, the CDR3 is TGTGCCAGCCAGGACCCCCAGTACTTC.